Following are 5 T cell receptor beta chains from one sample sequenced in a study of CD8 T cells in ankylosing spondylitis. From the 5' RACE reads, TCRdb called clonotypes with MiXCR, one entry per CDR3 protein. This table holds about 240,000 distinct CDR3 sequences, over 8.5% found once. The sequenced sample was blood, either unsorted or a sorted T cell fraction (not recorded which). These receptor sequences come from a male donor with ankylosing spondylitis or in good health (not recorded which).

Many counts were recorded for this clonotype. The V gene is TRBV20-1, the J gene TRBJ1-2, with unresolved D. The length of the CDR3 is 14 residues. Germline V gene data show CDR1 as DFQATT and CDR2 as SNEGSKA (reference sequence). V was pared by 5 bases and J by 5 bases, with 18 bases between. The CDR3 DNA reads TGCAGTGCTTCCGACCCAGAGAGCCTTTATGGCTACACCTTC. Translated, it gives CSASDPESLYGYTF.

This clonotype was picked up many times. The chain is built from TRBV29-1 and TRBJ2-7; D is perhaps TRBD1 or TRBD2 (6 bases each). There are 13 residues in the CDR3. V was cut by 7 bases and J by 3 bases, with 16 bases left in between. CDR1 and CDR2 (germline): SQVTM, ANQGSEA. The CDR3 loop is CSGSQGGGYEQYF. The DNA for the CDR3 is TGCAGCGGATCACAGGGAGGAGGCTACGAGCAGTACTTC.

The rearrangement links TRBV5-1 to TRBJ2-3; TRBD2 matches 10 bases. CDR3 length: 17 residues. Germline V CDR1 and CDR2: SGHRS, YFSETQ. V lost 3 bases to trimming and J lost 6 bases; unmatched junction nucleotides: 13. CDR3 sequence reads: CASSSAAASGRGDTQYF. The CDR3, as DNA: TGCGCCAGCAGCTCCGCCGCGGCTAGCGGGAGAGGGGATACGCAGTATTTT. The full variable domain, in which reference TRBV5-1 and TRBJ2-3 provide the parts outside the CDR3, is KAGVTQTPRYLIKTRGQQVTLSCSPISGHRSVSWYQQTPGQGLQFLFEYFSETQRNKGNFPGRFSGRQFSNSRSEMNVSTLELGDSALYLCASSSAAASGRGDTQYFGPGTRLTVL.

This clonotype was recorded at least ten times. J is TRBJ2-3 and V is TRBV15; weak D call: TRBD2 (5 bases). Between the trimmed V and J ends, which lost 10 bases and 0 bases, there was a span of 17 bases. CDR3 length equals 15 residues. Looked up from germline, CDR1 is LNHNV and CDR2 is YYDKDF (reference sequence). CDR3 protein: CAIARRAASTDTQYF. The CDR3 DNA reads as TGTGCCATCGCCCGGCGGGCAGCTAGCACAGATACGCAGTATTTT.

This clonotype was detected only a few times. The genes are TRBV5-1 and TRBJ2-7; weak D call: TRBD1 (5 bases). The V end lost 4 bases, the J end lost 5 bases, and 16 bases lay between the germline ends. The germline gives CDR1 SGHRS, CDR2 YFSETQ. The length of the CDR3 is 14 residues. The CDR3 loop reads CASSPTAGGDEQYF. In nucleotides, the CDR3 is TGCGCCAGCAGCCCGACAGCAGGCGGCGACGAGCAGTACTTC.